What follows are 18 T cell receptor beta chains derived from one specimen sequenced in a study of T cell changes during pregnancy in multiple sclerosis. TCRdb's table, derived via immunoSEQ multiplex PCR, lists solely in-frame clones and lacks some. The sample yields about 32,000 clones, 91% seen once. The source was CD8+ T cells from peripheral blood mononuclear cells, collected in the second trimester of pregnancy. These receptors all stem from a female donor in good health, enrolled as a control in a pregnancy study.

The chain links TRBV5-5 to TRBJ1-1; TRBD1 matches 7 bases. CDR1 SGHKS and CDR2 YYEKEE come from the germline V gene (reference sequence). This CDR3 comprises 15 residues. V shed 8 bases, J shed 1 base, and the junction held 11 bases outside the gene matches. The CDR3, as DNA: TGTGCCAGTAGAAGTGCGGGACAGAGGAACACTGAAGCTTTCTTT. Translated, it gives CASRSAGQRNTEAFF.

Sample share makes this clone medium-sized. Other DNA sequences in this sample translate to the same CDR3. V and J are TRBV4-3 and TRBJ1-1; 7 bases fit TRBD1. V trimming: 6 bases; J trimming: 3 bases; junction bases outside the gene matches: 7. The length of the CDR3 is 14 residues. Germline lookup yields CDR1 LGHNA and CDR2 YSLEER. The CDR3, as DNA: TGCGCCAGCAGGCTAGGACAGGAACACACTGAAGCTTTCTTT. Protein sequence: CASRLGQEHTEAFF.

The genes are TRBV4-3 and TRBJ2-1; 13 bases are shared with TRBD2. Germline CDR1 reads LGHNA; CDR2 reads YSLEER. CDR3 length: 18 amino acids. V was clipped by 4 bases and J by 4 bases; unmatched bases: 10. The CDR3 DNA reads as TGCGCCAGCAGCCGGACTAGCGGGGGACCCAAATCTTACAATGAGCAGTTCTTC. Its protein is CASSRTSGGPKSYNEQFF.

The gene calls are TRBV6-6 and TRBJ1-1, with D uncertain. Germline V gene sequence: CDR1 MNHNY, CDR2 SVGAGI (reference sequence). The germline V and J ends were trimmed by 2 bases and 3 bases, with 13 bases remaining between them. The CDR3 runs 15 residues. Written as DNA, the CDR3 is TGTGCCAGCAGTTACCTTCAGAGGCGCGACACTGAAGCTTTCTTT. This translates into CASSYLQRRDTEAFF.

The chain links TRBV4-3 to TRBJ1-2; 7 bases line up with TRBD1. Germline V gene lookup returns CDR1 LGHNA and CDR2 YSLEER. The CDR3 length is 18 residues. The V gene end was trimmed by 0 bases and the J gene end by 3 bases; junction bases not matched to a gene: 13. The DNA for the CDR3 is TGCGCCAGCAGCCAAGATCCCCCGCCCAGGGGGGTTGACTATGGCTACACCTTC. Amino acid sequence: CASSQDPPPRGVDYGYTF.

The chain's CDR3 is CASSSTGEAFREKLFF. DNA of the CDR3: TGTGCCAGCAGCTCAACAGGGGAAGCGTTCCGGGAAAAACTGTTTTTT. V gene TRBV7-9 combines with J gene TRBJ1-4, with 7 bases that match TRBD1. Germline CDR1 reads SEHNR; CDR2 reads FQNEAQ (reference sequence). There are 16 residues in the CDR3. With 4 bases clipped from V and 8 bases from J, the junction kept 13 bases outside the gene matches.

The CDR3 nucleotides read TGTGCCAGCTCATTCGGTCAGGCGCCTTACGAGCAGTACTTC. Encoded protein: CASSFGQAPYEQYF. The chain links TRBV18 to TRBJ2-7; D unclear. This CDR3 has 14 amino acids. V was shortened by 5 bases and J by 4 bases, with 15 bases between the two germline ends. In germline, CDR1 is KGHSH, CDR2 LQKENI.

This sequence joins TRBV7-3 and TRBJ2-1; possibly TRBD2 for D (6 bases). Germline V gene data show CDR1 as SGHTA and CDR2 as FQGTGA. V was shortened by 2 bases and J by 7 bases, with 15 bases between the two germline ends. The CDR3 loop spans 15 amino acids. The CDR3 spells CASSLSGVSGNEQFF. CDR3 coding DNA: TGTGCCAGCAGCTTATCGGGGGTTTCAGGGAATGAGCAGTTCTTC.

The genes are TRBV30 and TRBJ1-1; D ambiguous. Trimming left V 2 bases short and J 5 bases short, with 12 bases between. CDR3 length equals 13 residues. Germline V gene data show CDR1 as GTSNPN and CDR2 as SVGIG (reference sequence). The CDR3 DNA follows: TGTGCCTGGAGTTCAGGAGAGGGTACTGAAGCTTTCTTT. Its translation: CAWSSGEGTEAFF.

This chain joins TRBV5-1 and TRBJ2-4; 7 bases fit TRBD1. V dropped 0 bases and J dropped 6; count of bases not matched to a gene: 6. Germline V lookup: CDR1 SGHRS, CDR2 YFSETQ. The CDR3 loop spans 15 amino acids. The DNA for the CDR3 is TGCGCCAGCAGCTTGGGGACAGGCTTCCTAAACATTCAGTACTTC. It specifies CASSLGTGFLNIQYF.

The rearrangement uses TRBV6-4 and TRBJ2-3; 11 bases fit TRBD2. This CDR3 has 16 amino acids. Germline V gene data show CDR1 as MRHNA and CDR2 as SNTAGT. Losses at the gene ends were 4 bases for V and 4 bases for J; bases not matched to a gene: 7. CDR3: CASSVGSGGVPDTQYF. In DNA form, the CDR3 reads TGTGCCAGCAGTGTCGGTAGCGGGGGGGTTCCAGATACGCAGTATTTT.

The V and J genes are TRBV5-1 and TRBJ2-7; weak D call: TRBD1 (6 bases). This CDR3 region has 13 residues. V lost 3 bases and J 3 bases, leaving 10 bases between the germline ends. CDR1 is SGHRS and CDR2 is YFSETQ in the germline V gene. This CDR3 is CASSSGQNYEQYF. The CDR3 nucleotides read TGCGCCAGCAGCTCCGGACAGAACTACGAGCAGTACTTC. The entire variable domain, with the rest obtained from reference TRBV5-1 and TRBJ2-7, is as follows: KAGVTQTPRYLIKTRGQQVTLSCSPISGHRSVSWYQQTPGQGLQFLFEYFSETQRNKGNFPGRFSGRQFSNSRSEMNVSTLELGDSALYLCASSSGQNYEQYFGPGTRLTVT.

The chain couples TRBV27 to TRBJ1-5; perhaps TRBD1 as D (5 bases). Trimming shortened V by 5 bases and J by 2 bases, and 10 bases separated the two germline ends. There are 14 residues in the CDR3. CDR1 is MNHEY and CDR2 is SMNVEV in the germline V gene (reference sequence). The CDR3 nucleotides are TGTGCCAGCAGTAAATTACAGGGCAATCAGCCCCAGCATTTT. It codes for CASSKLQGNQPQHF.

The V gene is TRBV27, the J gene TRBJ1-1, with 10 bases aligning to TRBD1. The trim removed 4 bases at V and 5 bases at J, leaving 10 bases unmatched. The germline CDR1 and CDR2 sequences are MNHEY and SMNVEV (reference sequence). The CDR3 runs to 16 residues. CDR3 bases: TGTGCCAGCAGTTCTAGGACAGGGGGTGTAGAGACTGAAGCTTTCTTT. Translation gives CASSSRTGGVETEAFF.

The chain uses TRBV6-5 and TRBJ1-3, with D possibly being TRBD1 (6 bases). CDR3 length: 13 amino acids. V lost 10 bases and J lost 0, with 10 bases in between. Germline V lookup: CDR1 MNHEY, CDR2 SVGAGI. The CDR3, as DNA: TGTGCCAACCGGGACAACTCTGGAAACACCATATATTTT. Protein: CANRDNSGNTIYF.

This clone was seen more than once but under ten times. The rearrangement joins TRBV5-1 to TRBJ2-1; D is perhaps TRBD2 (6 bases). Between the trimmed V and J ends, which lost 2 bases and 8 bases, there was a span of 8 bases. The CDR3 loop spans 12 amino acids. The V gene's germline CDR1 is SGHRS and CDR2 YFSETQ. The CDR3: CASSLRRDEQFF. The CDR3, as DNA: TGCGCCAGCAGCTTACGGAGGGATGAGCAGTTCTTC.

This clone came up once. This rearrangement joins TRBV5-6 to TRBJ2-1, with a tentative D call TRBD1 (6 bases). Germline CDR1 and CDR2: SGHDT and YYEEEE. V lost 1 base, J lost 2 bases, and 10 bases lay in between. The CDR3 covers 15 residues. The CDR3 DNA reads as TGTGCCAGCAGCTTGCTGACAGGAGCCTACAATGAGCAGTTCTTC. Its protein is CASSLLTGAYNEQFF.

The rearrangement joins TRBV27 to TRBJ1-2; possible D gene TRBD1, 6 bases. The V and J ends lost 5 bases and 4 bases respectively, with 14 bases between them. The CDR3 covers 14 residues. Germline CDR1 MNHEY, CDR2 SMNVEV (reference sequence). CDR3 region: CASSPRDNIYGYTF. Written as DNA, the CDR3 is TGTGCCAGCAGTCCTCGGGACAATATCTATGGCTACACCTTC.